These 20 T cell receptor beta chains came from one sample sequenced in a study of early T cells in non-severe SARS-CoV-2 infection. TCRdb called the 5' RACE reads again in MiXCR, with one record for every CDR3 protein. The table lists 64,000 or so distinct CDR3 sequences, approximately 10% of them singletons. Sample: whole blood, taken at baseline. The receptors here all came from an adult who was a healthcare worker with PCR-confirmed SARS-CoV-2 infection or an uninfected control (not recorded which).

This clonotype was detected a few times. V is TRBV7-6 and J is TRBJ2-3; no clear D gene. With 2 bases removed from V and 6 bases from J, the gap between germline ends came to 9 bases. Germline CDR1 SGHVS, CDR2 FNYEAQ. The CDR3 has 13 amino acids. DNA for the CDR3: TGTGCCAGCAGCTTAATTTTGCCGGATACGCAGTATTTT. Its protein is CASSLILPDTQYF.

This clonotype was observed a few times. The chain joins TRBV2 to TRBJ1-5; the D gene is possibly TRBD1 (5 bases). The CDR3 consists of 14 residues. Trimming took off 6 bases at V and 0 bases at J, with 9 bases between the two ends. Germline loops: CDR1 SNHLY, CDR2 FYNNEI. CDR3 DNA: TGTGCCAGCAGGGGCGGGGCTAGCAATCAGCCCCAGCATTTT. It encodes CASRGGASNQPQHF.

This clonotype has a handful of counts. V gene TRBV7-9 combines with J gene TRBJ1-1; TRBD1 matches at 8 bases. This CDR3 has 16 residues. Germline loops: CDR1 SEHNR, CDR2 FQNEAQ (reference sequence). Trimming removed 6 bases from V and 3 bases from J; junction bases left unmatched: 12. The CDR3 DNA reads TGTGCCAGCAGACCCCAGGGGGCGCATCCGGACACTGAAGCTTTCTTT. Its protein is CASRPQGAHPDTEAFF.

This clonotype was recorded a few times. The chain couples TRBV6-4 to TRBJ2-2; 9 bases match TRBD1. Germline V gives CDR1 MRHNA, CDR2 SNTAGT. The length of the CDR3 is 14 residues. V lost 6 bases, J lost 5 bases, and 4 bases stayed unmatched. CDR3 amino acids: CASRGTGTTGELFF. CDR3 nucleotide sequence: TGTGCCAGCAGGGGGACAGGGACGACCGGGGAGCTGTTTTTT.

This clonotype was detected a few times. The rearrangement uses TRBV4-3 and TRBJ1-4; 7 positions agree with TRBD1. CDR1 is LGHNA, CDR2 YSLEER, per germline. The V gene end was trimmed by 4 bases and the J gene end by 8 bases; junction bases not matched to a gene: 13. The CDR3 consists of 16 residues. The CDR3 DNA reads as TGCGCCAGCAGCCCATTCAAGGGGGCGGTGGAGGAAAAACTGTTTTTT. Translation: CASSPFKGAVEEKLFF.

This clonotype was counted between two and nine times. This sequence joins TRBV6-5 and TRBJ2-3; 15 bases align to TRBD2. After removal of 6 bases from V and 4 bases from J, the junction contained 8 bases not matched to a gene. Looked up from germline, CDR1 is MNHEY and CDR2 is SVGAGI. CDR3 length: 17 amino acids. In DNA form, the CDR3 reads TGTGCCAGCAGCCGGACTAGCGGGGGGGCCTTTGCAGATACGCAGTATTTT. It specifies CASSRTSGGAFADTQYF.

There are many counts of this clonotype. The chain links TRBV10-3 to TRBJ2-7; 14 positions agree with TRBD2. Germline V gene data show CDR1 as ENHRY and CDR2 as SYGVKD. Unmatched junction bases numbered 10, after V lost 6 bases and J lost 3 bases. The CDR3 totals 17 residues. DNA of the CDR3: TGTGCCATCAGCGCTATCGCCGGGACTAGCGGGGGCTACGAGCAGTACTTC. It encodes CAISAIAGTSGGYEQYF.

This chain links TRBV7-3 with TRBJ2-1, with TRBD2 matching over 7 bases. The V gene's germline CDR1 is SGHTA and CDR2 FQGTGA. This CDR3 is 13 amino acids long. Germline trimming cut 5 bases from V and 5 bases from J; bases unmatched to any gene: 3. CDR3 residues: CASSPGRDNEQFF. DNA of the CDR3: TGTGCCAGCAGCCCTGGGAGGGACAATGAGCAGTTCTTC.

This clonotype was recorded a few times. This chain links TRBV5-6 with TRBJ2-2; D may be TRBD1 or TRBD2 (6 bases each). Germline V gene data show CDR1 as SGHDT and CDR2 as YYEEEE. Deletions cut 0 bases from V and 2 bases from J, with 14 bases between. The CDR3 covers 17 residues. Written as DNA, the CDR3 is TGTGCCAGCAGCTTGGCCCTAGGGGGGCTTAACACCGGGGAGCTGTTTTTT. Residues: CASSLALGGLNTGELFF.

This clonotype was detected a few times. The V gene is TRBV20-1, the J gene TRBJ1-2; D may be TRBD1 (6 bases). V dropped 7 bases and J dropped 4 bases, with 13 bases sitting between them. There are 12 residues in the CDR3. The germline V gene encodes CDR1 DFQATT and CDR2 SNEGSKA (reference sequence). Here the CDR3 reads CSVSSGAYGYTF. The DNA of the CDR3 is TGCAGTGTCTCCTCGGGGGCCTATGGCTACACCTTC.

The sample holds a few counts of this clonotype. This sequence joins TRBV20-1 and TRBJ1-4, with 10 bases aligning to TRBD1. Germline V CDR1 and CDR2: DFQATT, SNEGSKA (reference sequence). The ends lost 8 bases at V and 5 bases at J; junction bases unmatched: 2. This CDR3 contains 12 residues. CDR3 sequence (DNA): TGCAGTACGGACAGGGGGAATGAAAAACTGTTTTTT. Protein product: CSTDRGNEKLFF.

Only a few counts were recorded for this clonotype. The chain joins TRBV12-3 or TRBV12-4 to TRBJ2-6, with unresolved D. This CDR3 region has 15 residues. V was cut by 3 bases and J by 4 bases, with 10 bases left in between. CDR3 sequence: CASSLSRPGANVLTF. DNA of the CDR3: TGTGCCAGCAGTTTGTCCCGGCCGGGGGCCAACGTCCTGACTTTC.

The sample holds a few counts of this clonotype. The rearrangement uses TRBV5-4 and TRBJ1-1; D is undetermined. The CDR3 is 14 amino acids. V was trimmed by 0 bases and J by 2 bases, leaving 8 bases between them. From germline, CDR1 is SGHNT and CDR2 YYREEE (reference sequence). DNA of the CDR3: TGTGCCAGCAGCTTGGCGGCCGCCAACACTGAAGCTTTCTTT. It is translated as CASSLAAANTEAFF.

This clonotype was seen ten or more times. The chain recombines TRBV2 with TRBJ1-6; 7 nucleotides match TRBD1. The CDR3 consists of 14 residues. CDR1 and CDR2 from the germline V gene are SNHLY and FYNNEI. V lost 3 bases and J lost 7; bases outside the gene matches: 3. Here the CDR3 DNA reads TGTGCCAGCAGTGAGGAGACAGGGAATTCACCCCTCCACTTT. This gives the protein CASSEETGNSPLHF.

The gene calls are TRBV28 and TRBJ2-5; 7 bases are shared with TRBD2. This CDR3 region has 15 residues. Looked up from germline, CDR1 is MDHEN and CDR2 is SYDVKM. J gave up 4 bases and V 2 bases, and 7 bases lay outside the gene matches. CDR3 bases: TGTGCCAGCAGTTTACCCCAAGCGGGGAGAGAGACCCAGTACTTC. Protein sequence: CASSLPQAGRETQYF. Using reference TRBV28 and TRBJ2-5 for the parts outside the CDR3, the full variable domain is DVKVTQSSRYLVKRTGEKVFLECVQDMDHENMFWYRQDPGLGLRLIYFSYDVKMKEKGDIPEGYSVSREKKERFSLILESASTNQTSMYLCASSLPQAGRETQYFGPGTRLLVL.

This clonotype was seen repeatedly, ten times or more. The genes are TRBV20-1 and TRBJ1-3, with 8 nucleotides matching TRBD1. The CDR3 spans 13 residues. V lost 1 base, J lost 4 bases, and 0 bases stayed unmatched. Germline loops: CDR1 DFQATT, CDR2 SNEGSKA (reference sequence). The CDR3 nucleotides are TGCAGTGCTAGAGGACAGGGGGGAAACACCATATATTTT. Its translation is CSARGQGGNTIYF.

In this sample, this clonotype turned up a few times. The chain combines TRBV10-2 with TRBJ1-5; D gene uncertain. The CDR3 runs to 13 residues. CDR1 and CDR2 (germline): WSHSY, SAAADI. Trimming stripped 4 bases from V and 0 bases from J, with 4 bases between. The DNA of the CDR3 is TGCGCCAGCAGTGTCCTTAGCAATCAGCCCCAGCATTTT. Protein: CASSVLSNQPQHF.

This clonotype occurred a few times. Sequence at one end of the junction differs from germline and may be a read error. The CDR3 reads CASSLSWQENSPLHF. The CDR3 DNA reads TGTGCCAGCAGCTTATCTTGGCAGGAGAATTCACCCCTCCATTTT. The V gene is TRBV11-2, the J gene TRBJ1-6; D gene ambiguous. Germline V lookup: CDR1 SGHAT, CDR2 FQNNGV. The CDR3 is 15 amino acids.

This clonotype was recorded many times. The V gene is TRBV19, the J gene TRBJ2-3; the match to TRBD2 covers 8 bases. V trimming: 4 bases; J trimming: 0 bases; junction bases outside the gene matches: 6. Germline V gene lookup returns CDR1 LNHDA and CDR2 SQIVND (reference sequence). The CDR3 has 16 amino acids. CDR3 sequence (DNA): TGTGCCAGTAGTAACCCCGGGGGGGCTAGCACAGATACGCAGTATTTT. Protein: CASSNPGGASTDTQYF.

This clonotype was recorded at least ten times. The V and J genes are TRBV7-2 and TRBJ1-2; D uncertain. The CDR3 contains 16 residues. The germline V gene has CDR1 SGHTA and CDR2 FQGNSA. V gave up 0 bases and J gave up 2 bases, with 13 bases separating them. Here the CDR3 DNA reads TGTGCCAGCAGCTTAGCGCCCGGGAACACCAACTATGGCTACACCTTC. Its protein is CASSLAPGNTNYGYTF.